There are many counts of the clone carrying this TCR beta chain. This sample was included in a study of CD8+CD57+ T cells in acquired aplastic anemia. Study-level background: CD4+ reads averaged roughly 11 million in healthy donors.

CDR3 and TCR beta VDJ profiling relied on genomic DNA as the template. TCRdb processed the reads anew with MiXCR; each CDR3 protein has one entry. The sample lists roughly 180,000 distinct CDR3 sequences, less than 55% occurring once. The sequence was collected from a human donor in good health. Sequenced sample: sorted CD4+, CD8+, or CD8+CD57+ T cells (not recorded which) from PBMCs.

As DNA, the CDR3 is TGTGCCAGCAGTGATCCGGGGCAGGCGACCTACGAGCAGTACTTC. It translates to CASSDPGQATYEQYF. This chain links TRBV25-1 with TRBJ2-7, with D tentatively TRBD1 or TRBD2 (5 bases each). This CDR3 is 15 amino acids long. CDR1 MGHDK and CDR2 SYGVNS come from the germline V gene. V was trimmed by 3 bases and J by 2 bases, leaving 14 bases between them.